The clone carrying this T cell receptor beta chain was seen a single time. Its antigen is unknown. The sample comes from a study of PD-1 blockade in classical Hodgkin lymphoma. Findings and caveats of the study: For complete responders, baseline diversity was comparable to that of newly diagnosed patients.

Each patient's relapse followed autologous stem cell transplantation, and brentuximab vedotin exposure varied. Classifying best responses yielded complete response, partial response or progressive disease. Method: immunoSEQ multiplex PCR; TCRdb's copy keeps in-frame clones and lacks some. In the table there are more than 40,000 clones, 76% of which are singletons. The CDR3 is 14 amino acids. Trimming stripped 2 bases from V and 1 base from J, with 9 bases between. In germline, CDR1 is SGHRS, CDR2 YFSETQ. V gene TRBV5-1 combines with J gene TRBJ2-5; possibly TRBD2 for D (5 bases). Sequenced material: peripheral blood mononuclear cells (PBMCs), taken at baseline. The sequence came from a human donor with classical Hodgkin lymphoma. The CDR3 bases are TGCGCCAGCAGCTTCCGGGGATTCCAAGAGACCCAGTACTTC. Its protein is CASSFRGFQETQYF.